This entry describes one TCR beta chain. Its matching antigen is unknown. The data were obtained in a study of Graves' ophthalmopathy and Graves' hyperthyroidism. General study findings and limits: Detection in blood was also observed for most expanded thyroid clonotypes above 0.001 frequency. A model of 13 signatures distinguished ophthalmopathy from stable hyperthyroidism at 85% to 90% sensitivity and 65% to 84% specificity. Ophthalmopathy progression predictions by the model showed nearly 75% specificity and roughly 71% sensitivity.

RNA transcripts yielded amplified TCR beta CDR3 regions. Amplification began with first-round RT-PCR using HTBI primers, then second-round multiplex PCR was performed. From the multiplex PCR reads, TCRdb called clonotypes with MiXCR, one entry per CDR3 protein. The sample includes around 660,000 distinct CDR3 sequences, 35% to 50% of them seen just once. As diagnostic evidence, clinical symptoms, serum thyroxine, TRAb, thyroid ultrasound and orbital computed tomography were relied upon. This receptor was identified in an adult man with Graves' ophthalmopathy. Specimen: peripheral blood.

The chain's CDR3 is CSVQAFSGNTF. The DNA of the CDR3 is TGCAGCGTACAGGCGTTCTCTGGAAACACCTTC. The J gene is TRBJ1-2, the V gene TRBV29-1, with a weak D call TRBD1 (5 bases). Germline CDR1 SQVTM, CDR2 ANQGSEA. This CDR3 contains 11 residues. V was clipped by 6 bases and J by 12 bases, with 17 bases between them.